This T cell receptor (beta chain) was sequenced in a study of Graves' ophthalmopathy and Graves' hyperthyroidism. The sample holds many counts of this clonotype. The V and J ends lost 2 bases and 6 bases respectively, with 10 bases between them. This CDR3 comprises 13 residues. Germline V gives CDR1 SGHTA, CDR2 FQGNSA. RNA transcripts provided the template for amplifying TCR beta CDR3 regions. Second-round multiplex PCR came after a first-round RT-PCR that employed HTBI primers. TCRdb processed the multiplex PCR reads anew with MiXCR; each CDR3 protein has one entry. The data contain about 620,000 distinct CDR3 sequences, about a fifth of them seen just once; the ten biggest clones take up 7.1%.

Material for sequencing was peripheral blood. This sequence joins TRBV7-2 and TRBJ1-1; D remains unclear. The TCR comes from a woman between 18 and 29 years old with stable Graves' hyperthyroidism. Some clones in this sample may be carry-over from other donors' samples. CDR3 nucleotides: TGTGCCAGCAGCTTACAACAGTCTTCTGAAGCTTTCTTT. Translating gives CASSLQQSSEAFF.